This T cell receptor beta chain was obtained from a study of shared clonotypes between healthy human individuals. Overall study context: The plates for each donor numbered three CD4 naive, three CD4 memory, two CD8 naive and one CD8 memory. General observations from the study: A small donor pool kept down the genetic and exposure-history diversity that was represented. The authors expected sequencing depth to affect clonotype sharing among donors.

The germline gives CDR1 SGHTS, CDR2 YDEGEE. The CDR3 has 13 residues. Trimming shortened V by 7 bases and J by 2 bases, and 13 bases separated the two germline ends. Points on this clone: Its antigen is currently unknown.

This table comes from immunoSEQ multiplex PCR, and its TCRdb copy is limited to in-frame clones, with some not included. Found here are some 2,500,000 clones, roughly 93% of them singletons; the top ten hold about 0.39%. Investigators divided CD4+ cells into CD45RA+ naive and CD45RA-negative memory subsets. The chain employs TRBV5-8 and TRBJ2-7, with no clear D. The sequence derives from a man between 18 and 35 years old in good health. Some clones in this sample may be carry-over from other donors' samples. The sample taken for sequencing was naive CD4+ T cells from PBMCs. As to subset: CD45RA+ positively selected. The CDR3 nucleotides read TGTGCCAGCGGGAAGGGTGTGGCCTACGAGCAGTACTTC. Residues: CASGKGVAYEQYF.